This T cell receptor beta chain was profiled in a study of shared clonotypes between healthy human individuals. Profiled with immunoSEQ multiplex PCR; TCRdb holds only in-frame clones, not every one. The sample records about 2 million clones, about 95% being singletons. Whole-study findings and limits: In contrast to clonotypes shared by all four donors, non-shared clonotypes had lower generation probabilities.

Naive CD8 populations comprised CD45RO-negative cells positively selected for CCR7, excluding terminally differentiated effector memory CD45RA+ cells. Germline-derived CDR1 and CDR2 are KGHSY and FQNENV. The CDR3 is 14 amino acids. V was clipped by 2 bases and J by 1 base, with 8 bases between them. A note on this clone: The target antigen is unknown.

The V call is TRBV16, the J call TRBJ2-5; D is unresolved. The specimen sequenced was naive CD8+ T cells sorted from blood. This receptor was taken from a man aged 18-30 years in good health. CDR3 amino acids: CASSQNTAQETQYF. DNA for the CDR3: TGTGCCAGCAGCCAAAACACAGCCCAAGAGACCCAGTACTTC.